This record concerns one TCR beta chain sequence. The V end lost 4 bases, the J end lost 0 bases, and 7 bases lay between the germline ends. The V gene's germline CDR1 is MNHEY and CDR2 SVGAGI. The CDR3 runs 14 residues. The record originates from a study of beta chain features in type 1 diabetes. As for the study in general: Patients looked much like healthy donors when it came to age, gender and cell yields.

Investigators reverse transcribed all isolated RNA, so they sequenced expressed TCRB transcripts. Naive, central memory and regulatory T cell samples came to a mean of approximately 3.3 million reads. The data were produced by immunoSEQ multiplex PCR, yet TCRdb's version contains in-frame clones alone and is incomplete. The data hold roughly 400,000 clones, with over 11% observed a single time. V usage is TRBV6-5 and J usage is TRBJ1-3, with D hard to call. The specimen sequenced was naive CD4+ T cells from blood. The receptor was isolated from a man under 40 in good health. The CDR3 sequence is CASSSRSSGNTIYF. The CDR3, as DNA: TGTGCCAGCAGTTCAAGGAGCTCTGGAAACACCATATATTTT.